What follows is one TCR beta chain and its context. CDR3 length equals 14 residues. V trimming: 4 bases; J trimming: 6 bases; junction bases outside the gene matches: 2. Germline V gene lookup returns CDR1 SGHRS and CDR2 YFSETQ. Assay used: immunoSEQ multiplex PCR; TCRdb lists only in-frame clones, some missing. The sample contains 2 million to 2.5 million clones, about 90% of which appear only once. The data derive from a study of shared clonotypes between healthy human individuals. The clonotype originates from a man younger than 35 in good health. Some clones in this sample may be carry-over from other donors' samples. Sequencing was carried out using naive CD4+ T cells from PBMCs. Subset given: CD45RA+ positively selected. The V gene is TRBV5-1, the J gene TRBJ2-3; 13 nucleotides line up with TRBD2. CDR3 nucleotide sequence: TGCGCCAGCAGCCGGACTAGCGGGAGCGATACGCAGTATTTT. Its protein is CASSRTSGSDTQYF.